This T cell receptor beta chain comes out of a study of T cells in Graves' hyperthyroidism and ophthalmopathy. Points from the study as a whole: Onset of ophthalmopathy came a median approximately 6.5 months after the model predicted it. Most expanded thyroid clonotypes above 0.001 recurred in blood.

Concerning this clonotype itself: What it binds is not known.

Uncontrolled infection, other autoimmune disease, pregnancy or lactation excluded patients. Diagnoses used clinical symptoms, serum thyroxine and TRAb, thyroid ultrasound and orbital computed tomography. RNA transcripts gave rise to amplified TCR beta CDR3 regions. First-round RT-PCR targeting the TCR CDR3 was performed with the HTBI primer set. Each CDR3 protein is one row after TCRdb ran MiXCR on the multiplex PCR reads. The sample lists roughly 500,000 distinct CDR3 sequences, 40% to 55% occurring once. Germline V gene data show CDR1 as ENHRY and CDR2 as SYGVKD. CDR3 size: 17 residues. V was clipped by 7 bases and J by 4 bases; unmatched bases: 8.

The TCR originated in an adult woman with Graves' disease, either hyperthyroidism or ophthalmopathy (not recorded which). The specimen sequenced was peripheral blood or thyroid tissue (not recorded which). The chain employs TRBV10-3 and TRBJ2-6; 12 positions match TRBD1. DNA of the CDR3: TGTGCCATCAAGAAGGGACAGGGGGCGCCCGGGGCCAACGTCCTGACTTTC. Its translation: CAIKKGQGAPGANVLTF.